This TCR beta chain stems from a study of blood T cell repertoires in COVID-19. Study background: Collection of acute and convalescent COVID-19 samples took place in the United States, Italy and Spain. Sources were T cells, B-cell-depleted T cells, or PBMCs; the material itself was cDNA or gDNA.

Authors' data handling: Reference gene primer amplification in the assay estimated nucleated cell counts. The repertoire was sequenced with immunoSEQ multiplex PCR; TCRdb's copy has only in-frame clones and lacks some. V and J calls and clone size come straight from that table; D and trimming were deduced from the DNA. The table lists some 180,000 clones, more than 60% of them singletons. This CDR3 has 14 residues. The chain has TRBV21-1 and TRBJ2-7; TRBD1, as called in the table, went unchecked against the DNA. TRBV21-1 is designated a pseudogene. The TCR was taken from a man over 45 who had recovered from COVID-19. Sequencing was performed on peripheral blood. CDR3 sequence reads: CASSDDGTVYEQYF. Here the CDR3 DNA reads TGTGCCAGCAGCGATGACGGGACAGTCTACGAGCAGTACTTC.